The entry below describes one T cell receptor beta chain. Genomic DNA served as template for TCR beta VDJ and CDR3 profiling. TCRdb fed the reads into MiXCR, producing one record per CDR3 protein. The sample consists of about 180,000 distinct CDR3 sequences, roughly 50% of them appearing once. The entry originates in a study of CD8+CD57+ T cells in acquired aplastic anemia. Unmatched junction bases numbered 9, after V lost 6 bases and J lost 8 bases. The CDR3 is made up of 15 amino acids. The V gene's germline CDR1 is LNHDA and CDR2 SQIVND (reference sequence). Sequencing was done on patients that had shown CD8+CD57+ cell expansion by flow cytometry.

This TCR was recovered from a human donor with aplastic anemia. Sequencing used sorted CD4+, CD8+, or CD8+CD57+ T cells (not recorded which) from PBMCs. The J gene is TRBJ2-1, the V gene TRBV19, with 11 bases lining up with TRBD1. This CDR3 reads CASRGRTGGRDEQFF. The CDR3 region has the DNA TGTGCCAGTAGGGGCAGGACAGGGGGCCGGGATGAGCAGTTCTTC.